The 16 T cell receptor beta chains in this list originate from one sample, sequenced in a study of cytomegalovirus exposure and HLA in healthy donors. Researchers ran the PCR with 60 Vbeta and 13 Jbeta primers. Sequencing was performed with immunoSEQ multiplex PCR; in TCRdb, only in-frame clones are kept and a portion is missing. This table holds roughly 150,000 clones, approximately 86% found once. Sequenced material: PBMCs. All receptors come from a woman aged 50 to 65 in good health and CMV-seropositive.

The count of this clone is one. The same CDR3 also results from other DNA sequences found in this sample. DNA of the CDR3: TGTGCCAGCAGCCAGGACCGGGACAGGGGTGTTCAGCCCCAGCATTTT. Its translation is CASSQDRDRGVQPQHF. This chain connects TRBV4-2 to TRBJ1-5; 10 bases fit TRBD1. CDR1 and CDR2 from the germline V gene are LGHNA and YNFKEQ. The CDR3 has 16 amino acids. V was clipped by 3 bases and J by 6 bases; unmatched bases: 8.

The chain employs TRBV7-2 and TRBJ1-4, with D tentatively TRBD1 (5 bases). This CDR3 region has 14 residues. Germline CDR1 is SGHTA and CDR2 is FQGNSA. V lost 5 bases to trimming and J lost 5 bases, with 12 bases between them. CDR3 sequence: CASSPGLRNEKLFF. CDR3 DNA sequence: TGTGCCAGCAGCCCGGGACTCCGGAATGAAAAACTGTTTTTT.

This clone was recorded a few times. The J gene is TRBJ1-5, the V gene TRBV6-6; a possible D gene is TRBD1 (5 bases). CDR1 is MNHNY, CDR2 SVGAGI, per germline (reference sequence). The CDR3 is made up of 12 amino acids. V was clipped by 6 bases and J by 3 bases, with 6 bases between them. CDR3 DNA sequence: TGTGCCAGCAGACAGGCCAATCAGCCCCAGCATTTT. This translates into CASRQANQPQHF.

The chain employs TRBV5-1 and TRBJ2-1; 9 bases match TRBD1. V lost 2 bases to trimming and J lost 7 bases; unmatched junction nucleotides: 4. Germline-derived CDR1 and CDR2 are SGHRS and YFSETQ. The CDR3 contains 14 residues. The CDR3 DNA reads as TGCGCCAGCAGCTTAGGACAGGGGTGGAATGAGCAGTTCTTC. Protein sequence: CASSLGQGWNEQFF. Using reference TRBV5-1 and TRBJ2-1 for the parts outside the CDR3, the full variable domain is KAGVTQTPRYLIKTRGQQVTLSCSPISGHRSVSWYQQTPGQGLQFLFEYFSETQRNKGNFPGRFSGRQFSNSRSEMNVSTLELGDSALYLCASSLGQGWNEQFFGPGTRLTVL.

The V call is TRBV4-3, the J call TRBJ1-4, with D possibly matching TRBD1 (5 bases). V lost 4 bases to trimming and J lost 1 base, with 10 bases between them. Germline loops: CDR1 LGHNA, CDR2 YSLEER. The CDR3 covers 15 residues. The DNA for the CDR3 is TGCGCCAGCAGCCGGGACTGGGGAACTAATGAAAAACTGTTTTTT. Translation gives CASSRDWGTNEKLFF.

The chain links TRBV5-1 to TRBJ1-2; 7 bases align to TRBD1. Germline assignment: CDR1 SGHRS and CDR2 YFSETQ. CDR3 length: 16 residues. V dropped 2 bases and J dropped 7; count of bases not matched to a gene: 14. CDR3 in DNA: TGCGCCAGCAGCTTCAACAGGGGCGAACGCCTGGGTGGCTACACCTTC. Amino acids: CASSFNRGERLGGYTF.

The chain links TRBV7-2 to TRBJ1-4, with D unclear. V was clipped by 1 base and J by 7 bases, with 13 bases between them. The length of the CDR3 is 15 residues. Germline-derived CDR1 and CDR2 are SGHTA and FQGNSA. The CDR3 spells CASSLVRGSAEKLFF. The CDR3, as DNA: TGTGCCAGCAGCTTAGTTCGCGGGTCGGCTGAAAAACTGTTTTTT.

The V call is TRBV7-9, the J call TRBJ1-2, with no clear D. Germline loops: CDR1 SEHNR, CDR2 FQNEAQ (reference sequence). Trimming removed 2 bases from V and 8 bases from J, with 9 bases in between. The CDR3 loop spans 12 amino acids. CDR3 nucleotide sequence: TGTGCCAGCAGCTTAATAGTCGGGGGCTACACCTTC. It encodes CASSLIVGGYTF.

CDR3 loop: CASSLTGGVPYEQYF. The CDR3 nucleotides are TGTGCCAGCAGTTTGACAGGGGGCGTTCCCTACGAGCAGTACTTC. V usage is TRBV28 and J usage is TRBJ2-7; 10 bases map to TRBD1. The germline V gene encodes CDR1 MDHEN and CDR2 SYDVKM. J lost 2 bases, V lost 3 bases, and 4 bases had no gene match. There are 15 residues in the CDR3.

This chain links TRBV7-2 with TRBJ2-7, with D uncertain. The CDR3 length is 12 residues. The V end lost 4 bases, the J end lost 6 bases, and 10 bases lay between the germline ends. Per the germline V gene, CDR1 is SGHTA and CDR2 is FQGNSA. CDR3 sequence reads: CASSSGFGEQYF. In DNA, the CDR3 is TGTGCCAGCAGCTCCGGTTTCGGCGAGCAGTACTTC.

This sequence joins TRBV7-9 and TRBJ2-2, with TRBD2 matching over 11 bases. Trimming took 0 bases from V and 6 from J; bases not matched to a gene: 6. Germline loops: CDR1 SEHNR, CDR2 FQNEAQ (reference sequence). This CDR3 comprises 17 residues. The CDR3 here is CASSLAGTSGRAGELFF. The CDR3 DNA follows: TGTGCCAGCAGCTTAGCCGGGACTAGCGGTCGGGCCGGGGAGCTGTTTTTT.

The chain carries TRBV4-1 and TRBJ1-1; D ambiguous. The CDR3 runs 17 residues. CDR1 and CDR2 (germline): MGHRA, YSYEKL. With 1 base removed from V and 0 bases from J, the gap between germline ends came to 15 bases. This CDR3 is CASSQVDMGIMNTEAFF. CDR3 coding DNA: TGCGCCAGCAGCCAAGTGGATATGGGCATCATGAACACTGAAGCTTTCTTT.

The chain uses TRBV27 and TRBJ2-1, with 9 bases that match TRBD2. The CDR3 sequence is 15 residues long. Germline CDR1 and CDR2: MNHEY and SMNVEV (reference sequence). The V gene end was trimmed by 5 bases and the J gene end by 3 bases; junction bases not matched to a gene: 5. CDR3 region: CASSPYSGGYNEQFF. In nucleotides, the CDR3 is TGTGCCAGCAGTCCCTATAGCGGGGGCTACAATGAGCAGTTCTTC.

The chain carries TRBV5-1 and TRBJ2-6; unclear D gene. V lost 4 bases and J 4 bases, leaving 9 bases between the germline ends. Germline V gene lookup returns CDR1 SGHRS and CDR2 YFSETQ. CDR3 length equals 14 residues. The CDR3 sequence: CASSPQWGANVLTF. In DNA, the CDR3 is TGCGCCAGCAGCCCGCAGTGGGGGGCCAACGTCCTGACTTTC.

The chain joins TRBV19 to TRBJ1-1, with 8 bases that match TRBD1. Germline CDR1 LNHDA, CDR2 SQIVND (reference sequence). V dropped 1 base and J dropped 4; count of bases not matched to a gene: 8. The CDR3 is 16 residues long. The CDR3 loop is CASSIAGGIGGTEAFF. CDR3 nucleotides: TGTGCCAGTAGTATAGCAGGGGGCATTGGGGGCACTGAAGCTTTCTTT.

The chain employs TRBV9 and TRBJ1-4; D may be TRBD1 (6 bases). V was cut by 3 bases and J by 5 bases, with 11 bases left in between. The CDR3 loop spans 14 amino acids. Per the germline V gene, CDR1 is SGDLS and CDR2 is YYNGEE. CDR3 in amino acids: CASSGQGKNEKLFF. In DNA form, the CDR3 reads TGTGCCAGCAGCGGGCAGGGGAAAAATGAAAAACTGTTTTTT.